A single sample gave rise to the 5 T cell receptor beta chains below, sequenced in a study of T cell responses to AZD1222 COVID-19 vaccine. Assay: immunoSEQ multiplex PCR; the TCRdb copy retains only in-frame clones and omits some. This sample has around 50,000 clones; around 80% occur once, and the top ten carry approximately 10%. Sequenced material: peripheral blood, taken on day 0 of AZD1222 vaccination. Source of these receptors: an adult in good health.

This clone was seen a handful of times. This chain links TRBV15 with TRBJ2-3, with TRBD1 identical over 10 bases. This CDR3 region has 15 residues. Germline V gene sequence: CDR1 LNHNV, CDR2 YYDKDF (reference sequence). J gave up 3 bases and V 3 bases, and 3 bases lay outside the gene matches. The CDR3 bases are TGTGCCACCAGCAGCCGGGACAGGGGTACAGATACGCAGTATTTT. Its protein is CATSSRDRGTDTQYF.

The chain links TRBV19 to TRBJ2-2; D is unresolved. Trimming removed 7 bases at V and 4 bases at J, with 10 bases between. The CDR3 runs to 13 residues. Germline V gene data show CDR1 as LNHDA and CDR2 as SQIVND (reference sequence). CDR3 bases: TGTGCCAGTACCCTTGAAGGCACCGGGGAGCTGTTTTTT. Amino acids: CASTLEGTGELFF.

The V call is TRBV6-5, the J call TRBJ2-5; tentative D call: TRBD2 (6 bases). CDR1 MNHEY and CDR2 SVGAGI come from the germline V gene. The CDR3 is made up of 14 amino acids. V lost 0 bases and J lost 2, with 7 bases in between. The CDR3: CASSYSGTQETQYF. The CDR3 coding sequence is TGTGCCAGCAGTTACTCCGGGACTCAAGAGACCCAGTACTTC.

V is TRBV25-1 and J is TRBJ1-1; TRBD1 might be the D (6 bases). With 4 bases removed from V and 5 bases from J, the gap between germline ends came to 11 bases. The CDR3 consists of 13 residues. Germline CDR1 and CDR2: MGHDK and SYGVNS. DNA for the CDR3: TGTGCCAGCAGTGGGGGGGCTGGAACTGAAGCTTTCTTT. This translates into CASSGGAGTEAFF.

The rearrangement uses TRBV27 and TRBJ1-2; D gene unclear. The V gene's germline CDR1 is MNHEY and CDR2 SMNVEV (reference sequence). The CDR3 is made up of 11 amino acids. V dropped 8 bases and J dropped 1 base, with 5 bases sitting between them. CDR3 bases: TGTGCCAGCGGAGATAACTATGGCTACACCTTC. Translating it yields CASGDNYGYTF.